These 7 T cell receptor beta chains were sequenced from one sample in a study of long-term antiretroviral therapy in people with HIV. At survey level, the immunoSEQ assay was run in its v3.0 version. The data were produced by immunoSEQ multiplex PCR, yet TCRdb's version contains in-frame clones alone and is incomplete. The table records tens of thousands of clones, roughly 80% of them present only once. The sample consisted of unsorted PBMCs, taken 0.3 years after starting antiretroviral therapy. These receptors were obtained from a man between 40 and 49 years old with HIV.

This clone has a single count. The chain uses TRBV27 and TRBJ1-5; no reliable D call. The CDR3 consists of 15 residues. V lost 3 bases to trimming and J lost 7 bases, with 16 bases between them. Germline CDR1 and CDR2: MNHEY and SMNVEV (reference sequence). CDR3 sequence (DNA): TGTGCCAGCAGTTTTGAGGCGTCAGGAACGCAGCCCCAGCATTTT. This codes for CASSFEASGTQPQHF.

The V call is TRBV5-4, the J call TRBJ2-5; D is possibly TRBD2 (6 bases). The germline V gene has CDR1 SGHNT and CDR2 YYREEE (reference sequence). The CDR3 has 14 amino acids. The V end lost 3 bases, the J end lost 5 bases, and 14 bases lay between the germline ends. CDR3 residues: CASSWRGMGETQYF. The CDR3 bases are TGTGCCAGCAGCTGGCGGGGTATGGGCGAGACCCAGTACTTC.

The CDR3 loop is CASSLDRGKYEQYF. DNA for the CDR3: TGTGCCAGCTCCCTAGACAGGGGCAAGTACGAGCAGTACTTC. This chain joins TRBV18 and TRBJ2-7; TRBD1 aligns across 8 bases. Germline loops: CDR1 KGHSH, CDR2 LQKENI. The CDR3 is 14 amino acids. V gave up 6 bases and J gave up 4 bases; unmatched junction bases: 8.

CDR3 coding DNA: TGCACCACCAGCGCCAACTATGGCTACACCTTC. Translated, it gives CTTSANYGYTF. The chain combines TRBV20-1 with TRBJ1-2; no clear D gene. CDR3 size: 11 residues. Looked up from germline, CDR1 is DFQATT and CDR2 is SNEGSKA (reference sequence).

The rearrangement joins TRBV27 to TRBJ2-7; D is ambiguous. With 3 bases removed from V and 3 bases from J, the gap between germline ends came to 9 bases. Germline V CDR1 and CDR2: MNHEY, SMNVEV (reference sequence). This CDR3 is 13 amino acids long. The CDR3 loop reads CASSLGLFYEQYF. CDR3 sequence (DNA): TGTGCCAGCAGTTTGGGCCTATTCTACGAGCAGTACTTC.

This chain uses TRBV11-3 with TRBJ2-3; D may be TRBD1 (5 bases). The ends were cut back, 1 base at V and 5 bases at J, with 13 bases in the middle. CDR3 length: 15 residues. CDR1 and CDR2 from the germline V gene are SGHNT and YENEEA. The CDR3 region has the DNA TGTGCCAGCAGCTTAGGTCGTTATCAGGGAGATACGCAGTATTTT. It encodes CASSLGRYQGDTQYF.

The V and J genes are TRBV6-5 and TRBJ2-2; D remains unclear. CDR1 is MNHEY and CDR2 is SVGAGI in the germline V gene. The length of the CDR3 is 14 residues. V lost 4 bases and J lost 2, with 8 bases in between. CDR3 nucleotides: TGTGCCAGCAGTTGGACCGTTAACACCGGGGAGCTGTTTTTT. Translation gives CASSWTVNTGELFF.